This passage covers 7 T cell receptor beta chains from one sample sequenced in a study of blood T cell repertoires in COVID-19. The table came from immunoSEQ multiplex PCR; TCRdb's copy has only in-frame clones and leaves some out. The sample lists over 250,000 clones; 70% to 90% were seen once. Source material: peripheral blood. The receptors stem from a woman aged 70-85 years with acute or convalescent COVID-19.

The chain joins TRBV7-9 to TRBJ1-2, with 12 bases fitting TRBD1. This CDR3 comprises 17 residues. The germline V gene has CDR1 SEHNR and CDR2 FQNEAQ (reference sequence). The J segment lost 6 bases and the V segment lost 5 bases, leaving 13 bases of the junction unmatched. The CDR3 coding sequence is TGTGCCAGCAGCCCTATCCGGGACAGGGGGCGAGGTAATGGCTACACCTTC. Protein product: CASSPIRDRGRGNGYTF.

The chain couples TRBV6-5 to TRBJ2-7, with D maybe TRBD2 (6 bases). Germline loops: CDR1 MNHEY, CDR2 SVGAGI. This CDR3 is 15 amino acids long. The V end lost 7 bases, the J end lost 1 base, and 17 bases lay between the germline ends. CDR3 in DNA: TGTGCCAGCAAGGCCTTCGGAGGGGCTTCCTACGAGCAGTACTTC. Protein sequence: CASKAFGGASYEQYF.

The chain links TRBV6-1 to TRBJ1-1; 8 bases match TRBD1. V gave up 2 bases and J gave up 7 bases; unmatched junction bases: 6. The CDR3 covers 14 residues. The germline V gene encodes CDR1 MNHNS and CDR2 SASEGT. The CDR3, as DNA: TGTGCCAGCAGTGAATCGAGACAGGGGAATGAAGCTTTCTTT. The encoded protein is CASSESRQGNEAFF.

The chain carries TRBV3-1 (or the pseudogene TRBV3-2) and TRBJ1-1; D gene uncertain. Germline CDR1 LGHDT, CDR2 YNNKEL (reference sequence). The CDR3 spans 14 residues. The V gene lost 1 base and the J gene lost 10 bases, with 16 bases spanning the gap. The CDR3 sequence: CASSQGSGSLGAFF. The CDR3 bases are TGTGCCAGCAGCCAAGGTTCCGGGTCCTTAGGAGCTTTCTTT.

Details on this clone: Compared with germline, one end of the junction differs, possibly owing to a read error. This chain joins TRBV24-1 and TRBJ1-2, with D unresolved. Looked up from germline, CDR1 is KGHDR and CDR2 is SFDVKD. This CDR3 contains 11 residues. The CDR3 protein is CATSDFSGFYF. CDR3 DNA sequence: TGTGCCACCAGTGACTTCAGCGGGTTCTACTTC.

This sequence joins TRBV2 and TRBJ2-3, with D possibly matching TRBD2 (6 bases). The CDR3 extends over 14 amino acids. Germline loops: CDR1 SNHLY, CDR2 FYNNEI. V shed 8 bases and J shed 4 bases, with 16 bases lying between them. CDR3 coding DNA: TGTGCCAGCTTGCGGGGTAGTAGGGCAGATACGCAGTATTTT. This translates into CASLRGSRADTQYF.

The chain has TRBV20-1 and TRBJ1-1, with a tentative D call TRBD1 (6 bases). Deletions cut 3 bases from V and 8 bases from J, with 10 bases between. The CDR3 spans 11 residues. The V gene's germline CDR1 is DFQATT and CDR2 SNEGSKA (reference sequence). This chain's CDR3 is CSARTGIEAFF. CDR3 sequence (DNA): TGCAGTGCTAGGACAGGCATAGAAGCTTTCTTT.